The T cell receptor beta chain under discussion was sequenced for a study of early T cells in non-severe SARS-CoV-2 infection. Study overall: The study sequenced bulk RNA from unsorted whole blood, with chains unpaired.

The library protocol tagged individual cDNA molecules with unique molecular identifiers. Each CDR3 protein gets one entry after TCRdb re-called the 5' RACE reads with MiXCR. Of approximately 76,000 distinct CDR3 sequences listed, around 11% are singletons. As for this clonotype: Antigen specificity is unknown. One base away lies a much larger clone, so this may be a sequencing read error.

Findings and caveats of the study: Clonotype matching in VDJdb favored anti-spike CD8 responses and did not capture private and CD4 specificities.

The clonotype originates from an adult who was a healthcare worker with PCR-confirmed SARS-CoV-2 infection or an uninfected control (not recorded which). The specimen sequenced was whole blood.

CDR3 sequence: CASSQEEGNYYSPLHF. The CDR3 DNA follows: TGTGCCAGCAGCCAAGAGGAAGGGAACTATTATTCACCCCTCCACTTT. This chain uses TRBV14 with TRBJ1-6; D call uncertain. This CDR3 region has 16 residues. Germline CDR1 is SGHDN and CDR2 is FVKESK. Full variable domain (rest looked up from reference TRBV14 and TRBJ1-6): EAGVTQFPSHSVIEKGQTVTLRCDPISGHDNLYWYRRVMGKEIKFLLHFVKESKQDESGMPNNRFLAERTGGTYSTLKVQPAELEDSGVYFCASSQEEGNYYSPLHFGNGTRLTVT.